The 24 T cell receptor beta chains reported below all come from one sample, sequenced in a study of blood T cells in healthy people across ages (dated by TCRdb to the mid-2010s). Libraries were built with 5' RACE. TCRdb names Illumina HiSeq 2500 as the instrument used. The second PCR ran for roughly 7 to 11 cycles and used a J-beta primer mix along with a sample-barcoded 5' primer. The public reads were reprocessed in TCRdb via fastp at Q25 and MiXCR, keeping in-frame beta chains. For every CDR3 protein sequence, its rows merge into one entry that carries the most common genes and DNA. Across this sample there are more than 1,000,000 distinct CDR3 sequences, with under 30% seen only once. Approximately 0.71% of the sample is taken by the ten largest. These data were also reused for a study on T cells of mothers and their children.

The sample was blood. The receptor set was obtained from a girl aged 2-10 years in good health.

The rearrangement links TRBV7-3 to TRBJ2-5; no clear D gene. The DNA matches TRBJ2-1 better at its end, which makes the J call doubtful. This CDR3 spans 13 amino acids. The germline gives CDR1 SGHTA, CDR2 FQGTGA. CDR3 bases: TGTGCCAGCAGCTTTGAGTCGTGGGAAGAGCAGTTCTTC. Translated: CASSFESWEEQFF.

The rearrangement joins TRBV12-3 or TRBV12-4 to TRBJ2-5, with D possibly matching TRBD2 (6 bases). The CDR3 is made up of 15 amino acids. Trimming removed 6 bases from V and 2 bases from J, with 16 bases in between. The CDR3 sequence: CASRRLGGEQETQYF. For the CDR3, the DNA is TGTGCCAGCAGGCGACTAGGTGGGGAACAAGAGACCCAGTACTTC.

The gene calls are TRBV20-1 and TRBJ2-1; TRBD1 aligns across 7 bases. This CDR3 has 13 residues. The J segment lost 6 bases and the V segment lost 5 bases, leaving 7 bases of the junction unmatched. Germline-derived CDR1 and CDR2 are DFQATT and SNEGSKA (reference sequence). CDR3 protein: CSAFTGASNEQFF. The CDR3 coding sequence is TGCAGTGCTTTCACAGGGGCGAGCAATGAGCAGTTCTTC.

The gene calls are TRBV3-1 and TRBJ2-5, with a possible D match to TRBD2 (6 bases). Germline V gives CDR1 LGHDT, CDR2 YNNKEL (reference sequence). The CDR3 is 14 residues long. V lost 0 bases and J lost 5, with 10 bases in between. The CDR3 loop reads CASSQDALAETQYF. The CDR3 bases are TGTGCCAGCAGCCAAGACGCACTAGCCGAGACCCAGTACTTC.

This chain connects TRBV18 to TRBJ2-3, with D unresolved. CDR3 length: 15 residues. Germline lookup yields CDR1 KGHSH and CDR2 LQKENI. With 0 bases removed from V and 1 base from J, the gap between germline ends came to 8 bases. CDR3 bases: TGTGCCAGCTCACCACCGGGTTTGCGCACAGATACGCAGTATTTT. It codes for CASSPPGLRTDTQYF.

The rearrangement links TRBV20-1 to TRBJ1-1; possibly TRBD1 for D (5 bases). The germline V gene encodes CDR1 DFQATT and CDR2 SNEGSKA (reference sequence). The CDR3 is 16 residues long. V was cut by 1 base and J by 5 bases, with 20 bases left in between. The CDR3 DNA reads TGCAGTGCTAGAGGTCGCAGGGACGTTAAGTGGACTGAAGCTTTCTTT. It is translated as CSARGRRDVKWTEAFF.

This clonotype was found a few times. The chain couples TRBV28 to TRBJ1-2; D is unclear. Trimming took off 6 bases at V and 4 bases at J, with 12 bases between the two ends. Germline V CDR1 and CDR2: MDHEN, SYDVKM. The CDR3 sequence is 13 residues long. Here the CDR3 DNA reads TGTGCCAGCAGACTATCGTCCGGCTATGGCTACACCTTC. The encoded protein is CASRLSSGYGYTF.

The chain joins TRBV20-1 to TRBJ2-2; D gene unclear. Looked up from germline, CDR1 is DFQATT and CDR2 is SNEGSKA (reference sequence). There are 13 residues in the CDR3. Trimming took 1 base from V and 4 from J, leaving 7 bases between them. CDR3 region: CSARGSATGELFF. The DNA for the CDR3 is TGCAGTGCTAGAGGGTCAGCCACCGGGGAGCTGTTTTTT.

As DNA, the CDR3 is TGTGCCAGCAGCTTAGGCGCCGGGACTGAGCGGTATTTT. Residues: CASSLGAGTERYF. This chain uses TRBV7-2 with TRBJ2-3; the D gene is possibly TRBD2 (6 bases). CDR3 size: 13 residues. Germline values: CDR1 SGHTA, CDR2 FQGNSA. V gave up 1 base and J gave up 14 bases, with 16 bases separating them.

There are many counts of this clonotype. V is TRBV7-9 and J is TRBJ2-7; 9 bases line up with TRBD1. The V segment lost 5 bases and the J segment 7 bases; nucleotides outside the gene matches: 12. CDR1 and CDR2 from the germline V gene are SEHNR and FQNEAQ (reference sequence). The CDR3 consists of 15 residues. In DNA form, the CDR3 reads TGTGCCAGCAGCCCCCGGAGACAGGGGGTAAATGAGCAGTACTTC. This translates into CASSPRRQGVNEQYF.

This clonotype turned up a few times. The chain employs TRBV11-2 and TRBJ1-1; D is undetermined. Trimming took 4 bases from V and 6 from J, leaving 12 bases between them. The germline V gene has CDR1 SGHAT and CDR2 FQNNGV. The CDR3 contains 13 residues. The CDR3 loop reads CASSSELSAEAFF. Here the CDR3 DNA reads TGTGCCAGCAGCTCGGAGTTGTCCGCTGAAGCTTTCTTT.

The rearrangement uses TRBV15 and TRBJ2-7; D not resolved. CDR1 is LNHNV and CDR2 is YYDKDF in the germline V gene (reference sequence). The CDR3 has 15 residues. The V end lost 0 bases, the J end lost 2 bases, and 11 bases lay between the germline ends. The CDR3 loop is CATSREVVSTYEQYF. The CDR3 DNA is TGTGCCACCAGCAGAGAAGTTGTCAGTACCTACGAGCAGTACTTC.

The J gene is TRBJ1-1, the V gene TRBV7-9; possibly TRBD1 for D (5 bases). Trimming shortened V by 3 bases and J by 8 bases, and 10 bases separated the two germline ends. The length of the CDR3 is 12 residues. Germline V lookup: CDR1 SEHNR, CDR2 FQNEAQ (reference sequence). This CDR3 reads CASSFPGPEAFF. Here the CDR3 DNA reads TGTGCCAGCAGCTTTCCGGGACCCGAAGCTTTCTTT.

The chain links TRBV28 to TRBJ2-5; the match to TRBD2 covers 11 bases. Matching the DNA end better, TRBJ2-7 makes the J call doubtful. The CDR3 runs to 15 residues. The V gene's germline CDR1 is MDHEN and CDR2 SYDVKM. CDR3 sequence reads: CASSFTSGSPYEQYF. DNA of the CDR3: TGTGCCAGTTCGTTTACTAGCGGGAGTCCCTACGAGCAGTACTTC.

This sequence joins TRBV24-1 and TRBJ2-6; D remains ambiguous. The CDR3 sequence is 15 residues long. V was cut by 3 bases and J by 3 bases, with 8 bases left in between. CDR1 and CDR2 (germline): KGHDR, SFDVKD. CDR3 DNA sequence: TGTGCCACCAGTGATGACGGTAGTGGGGCCAACGTCCTGACTTTC. It is translated as CATSDDGSGANVLTF.

The chain uses TRBV15 and TRBJ2-2; 7 bases fit TRBD2. CDR1 LNHNV and CDR2 YYDKDF come from the germline V gene (reference sequence). V shed 5 bases and J 6 bases; nucleotides not matched to a gene: 12. This CDR3 region has 16 residues. The DNA of the CDR3 is TGTGCCACCAGCGGGCCGCGCGGGAGAATTGCCGGGGAGCTGTTTTTT. Translating gives CATSGPRGRIAGELFF.

V gene TRBV28 combines with J gene TRBJ2-1; D is possibly TRBD1 or TRBD2 (7 bases each). Trimming cost V 5 bases and J 4 bases, with 18 bases left between them. Germline values: CDR1 MDHEN, CDR2 SYDVKM. The CDR3 runs 16 residues. CDR3 DNA: TGTGCCAGCAGTAATATGAGACAGGGAGGGTACAATGAGCAGTTCTTC. This gives the protein CASSNMRQGGYNEQFF.

Only a few counts were recorded for this clonotype. The chain links TRBV12-3 or TRBV12-4 to TRBJ1-6; D not resolved. The CDR3 covers 16 residues. With 5 bases removed from V and 0 bases from J, the gap between germline ends came to 11 bases. This chain's CDR3 is CASSHSLSSYNSPLHF. Here the CDR3 DNA reads TGTGCCAGCAGTCATTCCCTCAGCTCCTATAATTCACCCCTCCACTTT.

The chain combines TRBV5-1 with TRBJ2-7; TRBD1 aligns across 8 bases. The ends lost 1 base at V and 3 bases at J; junction bases unmatched: 6. Germline CDR1 SGHRS, CDR2 YFSETQ. This CDR3 comprises 15 residues. The CDR3 spells CASSLKQGVRYEQYF. The CDR3 coding sequence is TGCGCCAGCAGCTTGAAACAGGGGGTCCGCTACGAGCAGTACTTC.

V gene TRBV29-1 combines with J gene TRBJ2-7; D ambiguous. Between the trimmed V and J ends, which lost 4 bases and 1 base, there was a span of 8 bases. Germline CDR1 SQVTM, CDR2 ANQGSEA. The CDR3 runs to 12 residues. The CDR3 DNA reads as TGCAGCGTTGGAAGAGTATCCTACGAGCAGTACTTC. Its protein is CSVGRVSYEQYF.

The J gene is TRBJ2-1, the V gene TRBV6-2 or TRBV6-3, with 13 nucleotides matching TRBD2. The germline V gene encodes CDR1 MNHEY and CDR2 SVGEGT. CDR3 length: 19 amino acids. J lost 0 bases, V lost 5 bases, and 10 bases had no gene match. The CDR3 spells CASSQILAGGLFSYNEQFF. The CDR3 DNA sequence: TGTGCCAGCAGTCAAATACTAGCGGGGGGGCTCTTCTCCTACAATGAGCAGTTCTTC.

This clonotype was counted ten times or more. The chain has TRBV9 and TRBJ2-7; 10 positions match TRBD2. After removal of 2 bases from V and 4 bases from J, the junction contained 3 bases not matched to a gene. The CDR3 spans 14 residues. Germline V gene lookup returns CDR1 SGDLS and CDR2 YYNGEE. The CDR3 loop reads CASSVGLAEYEQYF. The CDR3 DNA follows: TGTGCCAGCAGCGTTGGACTAGCGGAATACGAGCAGTACTTC. Looking up the rest from reference TRBV9 and TRBJ2-7 gives the full variable domain: DSGVTQTPKHLITATGQRVTLRCSPRSGDLSVYWYQQSLDQGLQFLIQYYNGEERAKGNILERFSAQQFPDLHSELNLSSLELGDSALYFCASSVGLAEYEQYFGPGTRLTVT.

This clonotype was observed a few times. V and J are TRBV6-5 and TRBJ2-5, with D perhaps TRBD2 (6 bases). Trimming stripped 6 bases from V and 4 bases from J, with 12 bases between. This CDR3 has 13 residues. Germline-derived CDR1 and CDR2 are MNHEY and SVGAGI. The CDR3 here is CASSLTTRETQYF. In DNA form, the CDR3 reads TGTGCCAGCAGCCTGACGACTAGAGAGACCCAGTACTTC.

The V gene is TRBV29-1, the J gene TRBJ1-1; D is uncertain. V was trimmed by 5 bases and J by 4 bases, leaving 17 bases between them. Germline assignment: CDR1 SQVTM and CDR2 ANQGSEA. The CDR3 runs to 14 residues. The DNA for the CDR3 is TGCAGCGTTCTATCTCAAGCAGGTGGCACTGAAGCTTTCTTT. It codes for CSVLSQAGGTEAFF.